This record looks at one T cell receptor beta chain sequence and its context. This specimen belongs to a study of shared clonotypes between healthy human individuals. Donors were Caucasian adults residing in Nashville, Tennessee, USA. Memory CD4+ cells were the fraction left after CD45RA+ naive selection. Looked up from germline, CDR1 is MNHEY and CDR2 is SVGAGI. The CDR3 sequence is 15 residues long. The V and J ends lost 0 bases and 1 base respectively, with 8 bases between them. Measured with immunoSEQ multiplex PCR; TCRdb has only the in-frame clones, and not every one. The sample shows about 1.5 million clones, around 95% of them seen only once.

This TCR derives from a man under 40 in good health. Sequencing used naive CD4+ T cells sorted from blood. Subset in this sample: CD45RA+ positively selected. The chain employs TRBV6-5 and TRBJ2-3; possible D gene TRBD1, 6 bases. The CDR3 sequence: CASSYSDSRTDTQYF. CDR3 nucleotide sequence: TGTGCCAGCAGTTACTCGGACAGCCGCACAGATACGCAGTATTTT.